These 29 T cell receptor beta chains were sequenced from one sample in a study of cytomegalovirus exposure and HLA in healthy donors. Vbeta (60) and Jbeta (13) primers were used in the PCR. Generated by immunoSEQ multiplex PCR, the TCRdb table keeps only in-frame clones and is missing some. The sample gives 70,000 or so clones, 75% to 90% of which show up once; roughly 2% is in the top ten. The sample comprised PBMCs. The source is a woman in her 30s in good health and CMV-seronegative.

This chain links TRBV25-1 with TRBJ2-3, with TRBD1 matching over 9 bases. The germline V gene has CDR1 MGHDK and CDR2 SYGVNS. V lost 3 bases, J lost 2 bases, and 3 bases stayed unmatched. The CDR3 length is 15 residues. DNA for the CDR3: TGTGCCAGCAGTGAGGGACAGGGTTACACAGATACGCAGTATTTT. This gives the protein CASSEGQGYTDTQYF.

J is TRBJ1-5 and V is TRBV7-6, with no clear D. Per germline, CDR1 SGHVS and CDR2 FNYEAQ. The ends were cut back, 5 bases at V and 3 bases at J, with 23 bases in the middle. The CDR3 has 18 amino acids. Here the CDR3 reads CASSPSIWAGSHNQPQHF. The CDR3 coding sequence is TGTGCCAGCAGCCCCAGCATCTGGGCGGGGTCCCACAATCAGCCCCAGCATTTT.

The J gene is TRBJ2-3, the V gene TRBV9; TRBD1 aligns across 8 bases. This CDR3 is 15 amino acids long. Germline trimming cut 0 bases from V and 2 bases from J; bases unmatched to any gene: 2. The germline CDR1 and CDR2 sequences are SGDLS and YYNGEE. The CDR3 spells CASSVGDRPTDTQYF. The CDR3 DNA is TGTGCCAGCAGCGTAGGGGACAGGCCCACAGATACGCAGTATTTT.

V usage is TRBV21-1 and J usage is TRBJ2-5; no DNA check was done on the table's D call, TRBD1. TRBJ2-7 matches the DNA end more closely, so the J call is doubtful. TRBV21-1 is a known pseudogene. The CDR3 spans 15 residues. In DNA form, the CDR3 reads TGTGCCAGCAGCAAAGTAGGCAGGGTAACCTACGAGCAGTACTTC. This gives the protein CASSKVGRVTYEQYF.

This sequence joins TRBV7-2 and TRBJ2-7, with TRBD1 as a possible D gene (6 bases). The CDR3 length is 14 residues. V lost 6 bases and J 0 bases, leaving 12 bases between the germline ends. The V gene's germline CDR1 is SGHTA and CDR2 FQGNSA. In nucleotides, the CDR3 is TGTGCCAGCAGGCGAAGGACAGCCTCCTACGAGCAGTACTTC. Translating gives CASRRRTASYEQYF.

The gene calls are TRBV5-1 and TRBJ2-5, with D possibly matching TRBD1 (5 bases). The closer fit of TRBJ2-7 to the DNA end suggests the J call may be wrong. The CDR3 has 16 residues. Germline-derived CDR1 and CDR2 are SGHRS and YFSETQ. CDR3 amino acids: CASSLELTVTSYEQYF. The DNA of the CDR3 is TGCGCCAGCAGCTTGGAGTTGACAGTTACTTCCTACGAGCAGTACTTC.

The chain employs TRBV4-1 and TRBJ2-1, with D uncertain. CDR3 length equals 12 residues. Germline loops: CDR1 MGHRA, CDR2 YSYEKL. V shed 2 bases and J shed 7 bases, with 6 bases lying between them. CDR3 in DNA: TGCGCCAGCAGCCAACGGAGTAATGAGCAGTTCTTC. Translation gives CASSQRSNEQFF.

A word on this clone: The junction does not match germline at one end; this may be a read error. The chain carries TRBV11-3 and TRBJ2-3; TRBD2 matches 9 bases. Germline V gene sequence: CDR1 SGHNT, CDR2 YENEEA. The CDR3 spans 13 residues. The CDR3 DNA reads TGTGCCAGCAGCTTAGGGGTAGCGGGAGAACGGAATTTT. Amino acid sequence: CASSLGVAGERNF.

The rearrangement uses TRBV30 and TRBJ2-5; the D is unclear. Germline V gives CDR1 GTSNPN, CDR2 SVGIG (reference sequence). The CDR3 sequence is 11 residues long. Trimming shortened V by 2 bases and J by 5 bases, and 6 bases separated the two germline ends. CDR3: CAWSPMETQYF. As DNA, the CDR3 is TGTGCCTGGAGTCCCATGGAGACCCAGTACTTC.

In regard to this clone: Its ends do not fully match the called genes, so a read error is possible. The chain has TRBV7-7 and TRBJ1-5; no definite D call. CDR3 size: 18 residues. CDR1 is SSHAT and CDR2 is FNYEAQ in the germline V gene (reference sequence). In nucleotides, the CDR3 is TGTGCTAGCAGCTTACGGACCCCTCGGGAGTCCTTGGGTCAGCCCCAGCATTTT. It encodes CASSLRTPRESLGQPQHF.

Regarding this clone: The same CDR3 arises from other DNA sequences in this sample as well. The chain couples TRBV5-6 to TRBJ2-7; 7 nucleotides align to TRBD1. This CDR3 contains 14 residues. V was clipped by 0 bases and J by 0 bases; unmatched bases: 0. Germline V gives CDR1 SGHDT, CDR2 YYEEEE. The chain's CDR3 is CASSLGQGSYEQYF. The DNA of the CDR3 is TGTGCCAGCAGCTTGGGACAGGGCTCCTACGAGCAGTACTTC.

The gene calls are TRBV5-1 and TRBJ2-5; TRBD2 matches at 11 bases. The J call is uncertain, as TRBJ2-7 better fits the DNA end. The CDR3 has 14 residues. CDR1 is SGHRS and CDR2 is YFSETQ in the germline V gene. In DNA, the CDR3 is TGCGCCAGCAGCTTGGGGCTAGCGGGAGGCGAGCAGTACTTC. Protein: CASSLGLAGGEQYF.

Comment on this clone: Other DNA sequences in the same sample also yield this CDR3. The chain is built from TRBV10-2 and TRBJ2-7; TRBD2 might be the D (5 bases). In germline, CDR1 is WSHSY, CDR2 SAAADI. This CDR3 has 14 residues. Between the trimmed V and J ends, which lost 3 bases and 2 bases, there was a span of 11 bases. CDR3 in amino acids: CASSEGLTTYEQYF. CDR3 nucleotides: TGCGCCAGCAGTGAAGGACTGACCACCTACGAGCAGTACTTC.

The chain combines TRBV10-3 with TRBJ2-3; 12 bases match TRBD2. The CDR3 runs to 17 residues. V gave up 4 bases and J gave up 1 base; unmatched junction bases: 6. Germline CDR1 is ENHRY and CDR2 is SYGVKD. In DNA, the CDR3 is TGTGCCATCAGTGCGAGACTAGCGGGAGTAGGCACAGATACGCAGTATTTT. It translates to CAISARLAGVGTDTQYF.

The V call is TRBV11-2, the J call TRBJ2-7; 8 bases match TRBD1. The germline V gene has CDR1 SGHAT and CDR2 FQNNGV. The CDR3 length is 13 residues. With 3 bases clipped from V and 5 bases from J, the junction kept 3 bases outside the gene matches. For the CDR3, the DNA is TGTGCCAGCAGCTTTGACAGGGGCAACGAGCAGTACTTC. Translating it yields CASSFDRGNEQYF.

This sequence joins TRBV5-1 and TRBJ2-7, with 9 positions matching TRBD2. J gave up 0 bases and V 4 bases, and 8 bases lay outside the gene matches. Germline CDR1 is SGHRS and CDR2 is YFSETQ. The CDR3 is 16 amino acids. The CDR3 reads CASSGLTSGFSYEQYF. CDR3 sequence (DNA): TGCGCCAGCAGCGGATTAACTAGCGGGTTCTCCTACGAGCAGTACTTC.

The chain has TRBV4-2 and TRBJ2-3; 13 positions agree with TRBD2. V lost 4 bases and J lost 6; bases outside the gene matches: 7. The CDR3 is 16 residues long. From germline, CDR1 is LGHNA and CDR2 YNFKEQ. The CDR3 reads CASSPGLAGSGDTQYF. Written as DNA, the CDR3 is TGTGCCAGCAGCCCGGGACTAGCGGGATCGGGGGATACGCAGTATTTT.

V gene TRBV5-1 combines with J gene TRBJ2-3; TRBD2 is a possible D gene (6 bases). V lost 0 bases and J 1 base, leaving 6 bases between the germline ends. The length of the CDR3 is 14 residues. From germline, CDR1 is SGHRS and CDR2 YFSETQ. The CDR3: CASSLGGGTDTQYF. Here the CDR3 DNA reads TGCGCCAGCAGCTTGGGCGGGGGCACAGATACGCAGTATTTT.

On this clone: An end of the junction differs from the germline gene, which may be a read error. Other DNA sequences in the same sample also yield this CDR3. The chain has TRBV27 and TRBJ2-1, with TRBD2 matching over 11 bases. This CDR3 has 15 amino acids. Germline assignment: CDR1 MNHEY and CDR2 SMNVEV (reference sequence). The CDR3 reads CASSDSGRAYNEQFF. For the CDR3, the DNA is TGCGCCAGCAGTGATAGCGGGAGGGCCTACAATGAGCAGTTCTTC.

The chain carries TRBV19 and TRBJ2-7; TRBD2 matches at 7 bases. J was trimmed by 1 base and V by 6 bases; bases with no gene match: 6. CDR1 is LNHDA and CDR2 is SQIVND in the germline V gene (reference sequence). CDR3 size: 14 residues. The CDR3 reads CASRRTSSSYEQYF. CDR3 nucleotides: TGTGCCAGTAGAAGGACTAGTTCATCCTACGAGCAGTACTTC.

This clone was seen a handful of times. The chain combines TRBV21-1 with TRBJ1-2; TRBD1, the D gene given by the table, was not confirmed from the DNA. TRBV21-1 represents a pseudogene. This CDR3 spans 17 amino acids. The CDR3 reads CASSKSPQPQGSYGYTF. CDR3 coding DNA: TGTGCCAGCAGCAAAAGTCCGCAACCACAGGGGAGCTATGGCTACACCTTC.

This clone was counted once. CDR3: CASRGGRYNEQFF. CDR3 in DNA: TGTGCCTCAAGGGGCGGGAGGTACAATGAGCAGTTCTTC. V usage is TRBV6-6 and J usage is TRBJ2-1, with TRBD2 identical over 8 bases. Germline CDR1 is MNHNY and CDR2 is SVGAGI (reference sequence). Unmatched junction bases numbered 7, after V lost 11 bases and J lost 4 bases. The CDR3 has 13 residues.

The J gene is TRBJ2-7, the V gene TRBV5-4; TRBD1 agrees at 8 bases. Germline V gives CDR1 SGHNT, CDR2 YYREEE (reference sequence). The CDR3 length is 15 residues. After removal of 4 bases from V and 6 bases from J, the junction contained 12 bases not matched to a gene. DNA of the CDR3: TGTGCCAGCAGCCACGGGACAGGAACACTACGCGAGCAGTACTTC. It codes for CASSHGTGTLREQYF.

DNA of the CDR3: TGTGCCAGCAGCCGATTTAGGGGCGAGGAATACACCTTC. Its protein is CASSRFRGEEYTF. This chain links TRBV27 with TRBJ1-2, with D possibly being TRBD1 (5 bases). V was cut by 6 bases and J by 11 bases, with 19 bases left in between. Germline CDR1 MNHEY, CDR2 SMNVEV (reference sequence). There are 13 residues in the CDR3.

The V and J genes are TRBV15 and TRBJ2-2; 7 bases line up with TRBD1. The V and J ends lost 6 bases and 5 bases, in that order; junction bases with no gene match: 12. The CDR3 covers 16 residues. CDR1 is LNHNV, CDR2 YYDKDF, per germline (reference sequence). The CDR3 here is CATSTTRDRWTGELFF. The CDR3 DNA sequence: TGTGCCACCAGTACAACCCGGGACAGATGGACCGGGGAGCTGTTTTTT.

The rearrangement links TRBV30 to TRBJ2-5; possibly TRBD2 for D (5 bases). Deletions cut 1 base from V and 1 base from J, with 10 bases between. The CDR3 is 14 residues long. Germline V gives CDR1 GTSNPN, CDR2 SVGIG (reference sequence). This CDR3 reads CAWSEGGLQETQYF. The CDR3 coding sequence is TGTGCCTGGAGTGAAGGAGGACTCCAAGAGACCCAGTACTTC.

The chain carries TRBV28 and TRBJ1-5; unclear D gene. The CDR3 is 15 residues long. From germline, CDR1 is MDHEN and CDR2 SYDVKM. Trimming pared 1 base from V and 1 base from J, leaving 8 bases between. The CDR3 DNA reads TGTGCCAGCAGTTTATTTATCGGGAGCAATCAGCCCCAGCATTTT. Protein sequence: CASSLFIGSNQPQHF.

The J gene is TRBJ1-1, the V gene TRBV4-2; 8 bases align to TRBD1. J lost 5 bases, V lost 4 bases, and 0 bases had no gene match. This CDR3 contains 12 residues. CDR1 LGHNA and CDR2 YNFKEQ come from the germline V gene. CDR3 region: CASSRDRTEAFF. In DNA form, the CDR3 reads TGTGCCAGCAGCCGGGACAGGACTGAAGCTTTCTTT.

CDR3 sequence (DNA): TGTGCCAGCAGCTCAGGACAGGGAAGGAACTATGGCTACACCTTC. Its translation is CASSSGQGRNYGYTF. The chain uses TRBV7-2 and TRBJ1-2, with 8 bases fitting TRBD1. This CDR3 is built from 15 residues. Germline-derived CDR1 and CDR2 are SGHTA and FQGNSA. Trimming removed 4 bases from V and 2 bases from J; junction bases left unmatched: 6.